Each of the 9 T cell receptor beta chains below was sequenced from the same sample in a study of blood T cell repertoires in COVID-19. Only in-frame clones appear in the TCRdb table, and some are missing; sequencing was by immunoSEQ multiplex PCR. The sample includes about 200,000 clones, 70% to 90% seen only once; the top ten take approximately 4.8%. The sequencing sample was made of PBMCs or T cells enriched from blood (not recorded which). These receptors all stem from a woman in her twenties or thirties who had been exposed to COVID-19.

The chain uses TRBV10-2 and TRBJ2-1; D is possibly TRBD1 (5 bases). CDR1 WSHSY and CDR2 SAAADI come from the germline V gene. This CDR3 comprises 15 residues. V lost 0 bases and J 3 bases, leaving 9 bases between the germline ends. The CDR3 bases are TGCGCCAGCAGTGAGTCGGGGCTAGTCTACAATGAGCAGTTCTTC. Amino acids: CASSESGLVYNEQFF.

The chain combines TRBV5-6 with TRBJ2-7; TRBD2 matches at 11 bases. Losses at the gene ends were 4 bases for V and 3 bases for J; bases not matched to a gene: 6. CDR3 length: 15 residues. Germline V gene sequence: CDR1 SGHDT, CDR2 YYEEEE. This chain's CDR3 is CASSLIAGGLYEQYF. DNA of the CDR3: TGTGCCAGCAGCCTCATAGCGGGGGGGCTCTACGAGCAGTACTTC.

The genes are TRBV19 and TRBJ1-6; 9 nucleotides align to TRBD1. The junction had 16 bases not matched to a gene; V was cut back by 5 bases and J by 14 bases. Germline values: CDR1 LNHDA, CDR2 SQIVND (reference sequence). The CDR3 has 16 amino acids. CDR3 amino acids: CASSASRDRAPLTLHF. In DNA, the CDR3 is TGTGCCAGTAGTGCATCCCGGGACAGGGCCCCCCTCACCCTCCACTTT.

The V gene is TRBV5-1, the J gene TRBJ2-7, with a possible D match to TRBD1 (5 bases). From germline, CDR1 is SGHRS and CDR2 YFSETQ. The CDR3 is 14 residues long. Trimming took 0 bases from V and 4 from J, leaving 11 bases between them. Written as DNA, the CDR3 is TGCGCCAGCAGCTTGGTACCAGGGTGGTACGAGCAGTACTTC. Amino acids: CASSLVPGWYEQYF.

The chain is built from TRBV6-1 and TRBJ1-1; 8 nucleotides agree with TRBD1. The CDR3 consists of 16 residues. V was pared by 2 bases and J by 1 base, with 6 bases of the junction left unmatched. Germline V CDR1 and CDR2: MNHNS, SASEGT. The CDR3, as DNA: TGTGCCAGCAGTGAAAAAGGACAGGGAAGGAACACTGAAGCTTTCTTT. Amino acids: CASSEKGQGRNTEAFF.

The chain uses TRBV30 and TRBJ1-1; maybe TRBD1 (6 bases). The germline V and J ends were trimmed by 3 bases and 0 bases, with 14 bases remaining between them. The CDR3 has 15 amino acids. Germline-derived CDR1 and CDR2 are GTSNPN and SVGIG (reference sequence). The CDR3 reads CAWRAYGQMNTEAFF. CDR3 DNA sequence: TGTGCCTGGAGAGCCTACGGACAGATGAACACTGAAGCTTTCTTT.

CDR3 DNA sequence: TGTGCCAGCAGCTTTGGGGTAGGGGGCTACGAGCAGTACTTC. It yields the protein CASSFGVGGYEQYF. The chain recombines TRBV7-9 with TRBJ2-7; weak D call: TRBD1 (6 bases). The germline V gene encodes CDR1 SEHNR and CDR2 FQNEAQ (reference sequence). The CDR3 totals 14 residues. V gave up 3 bases and J gave up 3 bases, with 12 bases separating them.

This clone appeared a single time. This chain connects TRBV6-5 to TRBJ1-2, with unresolved D. The germline CDR1 and CDR2 sequences are MNHEY and SVGAGI. This CDR3 contains 14 residues. Between the trimmed V and J ends, which lost 5 bases and 6 bases, there was a span of 16 bases. The DNA of the CDR3 is TGTGCCAGCAGTCACCTGGGTGGAGAGGATGGCTACACCTTC. This encodes CASSHLGGEDGYTF.

The chain is built from TRBV9 and TRBJ2-1, with TRBD1 as a possible D gene (6 bases). V was cut by 2 bases and J by 2 bases, with 11 bases left in between. Germline CDR1 is SGDLS and CDR2 is YYNGEE. This CDR3 has 15 residues. The CDR3 nucleotides are TGTGCCAGCAGCGTTGGCAGGGGCACCTACAATGAGCAGTTCTTC. It yields the protein CASSVGRGTYNEQFF.